This T cell receptor beta chain was sequenced for a study of PD-1 blockade in mismatch repair-deficient tumors. The protocol was immunoSEQ multiplex PCR, while the TCRdb copy is restricted to in-frame clones and leaves out a portion. The sample shows roughly 120,000 clones, approximately 91% of them seen only once. Germline lookup yields CDR1 SGHTA and CDR2 FQGTGA. The CDR3 consists of 13 residues. Trimming removed 2 bases at V and 9 bases at J, with 11 bases between. The input for sequencing was peripheral blood, taken 70 to 73 weeks after starting pembrolizumab. The sequence derives from an adult with mismatch repair-deficient cancer. This rearrangement joins TRBV7-3 to TRBJ2-1; TRBD1 or TRBD2 may be the D gene (6 bases each). The CDR3 nucleotides are TGTGCCAGCAGCTTAGGAGGGGGTAGTGAGCAGTTCTTC. As protein: CASSLGGGSEQFF.